This is a list of T cell receptor beta chains from one sample in a study of cytomegalovirus exposure and HLA in healthy donors. Repertoires were generated with immunoSEQ multiplex PCR, while TCRdb's copy carries only in-frame clones and drops some. The table records approximately 140,000 clones, over 60% of them present only once. The sequenced sample was PBMCs. These receptors originate from a woman aged 45-60 years in good health and CMV-seronegative. CDR3s include the opening cysteine and the closing phenylalanine or tryptophan. The D gene is left open where the match is weak. Part of the rows lack a size; the others show once, few, many or a class for expanded clones.

J: TRBJ2-3; size: NA; D: NA; V: TRBV2; length: 12; DNA: TGTGCCAGCACTAGGAGCACAGATACGCAGTATTTT; CDR3: CASTRSTDTQYF
J: TRBJ1-1; size: NA; D: TRBD1; V: TRBV5-1; length: 17; DNA: TGCGCCAGCAGCTTGGGTGACAGGGGAGAATGGGGCACTGAAGCTTTCTTT; CDR3: CASSLGDRGEWGTEAFF
J: TRBJ2-7; size: NA; D: TRBD2; V: TRBV27; length: 18; DNA: TGTGCCAGCAGTTTTGCCGGACTAGCGGGGGGGAATTCCTACGAGCAGTACTTC; CDR3: CASSFAGLAGGNSYEQYF
J: TRBJ1-2; size: once; D: TRBD1; V: TRBV7-2; length: 13; DNA: TGTGCCAGCAGCTCGGACAGGGGGCCTGGCTACACCTTC; CDR3: CASSSDRGPGYTF
J: TRBJ2-1; size: NA; D: NA; V: TRBV30; length: 12; DNA: TGTGCCTGGAGCCGACAATCCAATGAGCAGTTCTTC; CDR3: CAWSRQSNEQFF
J: TRBJ2-7; size: NA; D: NA; V: TRBV19; length: 15; DNA: TGTGCCAGTAGTATTCACGTTTCGAGCTCCTACGAGCAGTACTTC; CDR3: CASSIHVSSSYEQYF
J: TRBJ1-5; size: once; D: NA; V: TRBV5-1; length: 14; DNA: TGCGCCAGCAGCTTGGGAGACGGCGGAGGGCCCCAGCATTTT; CDR3: CASSLGDGGGPQHF
J: TRBJ2-7; size: NA; D: NA; V: TRBV19; length: 14; DNA: TGTGCCAGTGATCCGTGTAGGGAGAGCTACGAGCAGTACTTC; CDR3: CASDPCRESYEQYF
J: TRBJ2-2; size: NA; D: NA; V: TRBV4-1; length: 15; DNA: TGCGCCAGCAGTCGCAGGGAAGGGAACACCGGGGAGCTGTTTTTT; CDR3: CASSRREGNTGELFF
J: TRBJ1-1; size: NA; D: TRBD1; V: TRBV5-1; length: 14; DNA: TGCGCCAGCAGCCCAGGGGGCAGAGGGTCTGAAGCTTTCTTT; CDR3: CASSPGGRGSEAFF
J: TRBJ2-7; size: NA; D: TRBD2; V: TRBV30; length: 16; DNA: TGTGCCTGGAGTGAACTAAGTTGGGGGGGAAACTACGAGCAGTACTTC; CDR3: CAWSELSWGGNYEQYF
J: TRBJ2-3; size: NA; D: NA; V: TRBV9; length: 13; DNA: TGTGCCAGCAGCGTTGGCTCCCCAGATACGCAGTATTTT; CDR3: CASSVGSPDTQYF
J: TRBJ1-3; size: NA; D: TRBD1; V: TRBV4-1; length: 14; DNA: TGCGCCAGCAGCCTACAGGGGTCTGGAAACACCATATATTTT; CDR3: CASSLQGSGNTIYF
J: TRBJ2-7; size: NA; D: NA; V: TRBV21-1; length: 13; DNA: TGTGCCAGCAGCCGGTTACCCTACTACGAGCAGTACTTC; CDR3: CASSRLPYYEQYF
J: TRBJ2-3; size: NA; D: NA; V: TRBV5-4; length: 14; DNA: TGTGCCAGCAGCAGAAACCGGGACACAGATACGCAGTATTTT; CDR3: CASSRNRDTDTQYF
J: TRBJ1-3; size: few; D: NA; V: TRBV29-1; length: 12; DNA: TGCAGCGTAGCCTTGTCCGGAAACACCATATATTTT; CDR3: CSVALSGNTIYF
J: TRBJ2-7; size: NA; D: TRBD1; V: TRBV5-1; length: 15; DNA: TGCGCCAGCAGCCGAGAGACAGGGACGGGTCACGAGCAGTACTTC; CDR3: CASSRETGTGHEQYF
J: TRBJ1-3; size: NA; D: TRBD1; V: TRBV5-1; length: 20; DNA: TGCGCCAGCAGCTTGGCGACCGGACAGGGGGCTGATTGGGAAGGAAACACCATATATTTT; CDR3: CASSLATGQGADWEGNTIYF
J: TRBJ2-3; size: NA; D: NA; V: TRBV6-6; length: 13; DNA: TGTGCCAGCAGTTACTCGGACAAGGATACGCAGTATTTT; CDR3: CASSYSDKDTQYF
J: TRBJ1-5; size: few; D: NA; V: TRBV6-1; length: 16; DNA: TGTGCCAGCAGTGAAAGGCGGGGGCCAACTACTCAGCCCCAGCATTTT; CDR3: CASSERRGPTTQPQHF
J: TRBJ1-2; size: NA; D: TRBD1; V: TRBV13; length: 16; DNA: TGTGCCAGCAGCTTAGGCCTAGCAGGGGGCGCATGTGGCTACACCTTC; CDR3: CASSLGLAGGACGYTF
J: TRBJ2-5; size: NA; D: NA; V: TRBV5-1; length: 14; DNA: TGCGCCAGCAGCTTGGAAGGACCGGGGGAGACCCAGTACTTC; CDR3: CASSLEGPGETQYF
J: TRBJ1-5; size: NA; D: NA; V: TRBV2; length: 13; DNA: TGTGCCAGCAACAGGGCCGTGGATCAGCCCCAGCATTTT; CDR3: CASNRAVDQPQHF
J: TRBJ1-5; size: NA; D: NA; V: TRBV28; length: 16; DNA: TGTGCCAGCAGTTTATCTCGTTTCAGCGTAAATCAGCCCCAGCATTTT; CDR3: CASSLSRFSVNQPQHF
J: TRBJ1-2; size: NA; D: NA; V: TRBV6-1; length: 12; DNA: TGTGCCAGCAGGTTCGGGGACACTGGCTACACCTTC; CDR3: CASRFGDTGYTF
J: TRBJ1-2; size: few; D: NA; V: TRBV14; length: 16; DNA: TGTGCCAGCAGCCAAGATGCCGGCATCGTTACTACGCGCTACACCTTC; CDR3: CASSQDAGIVTTRYTF
J: TRBJ1-1; size: NA; D: NA; V: TRBV5-1; length: 17; DNA: TGCGCCAGCAGCCCTGGAGACAGGTGGCGACGGAGTACTGAAGCTTTCTTT; CDR3: CASSPGDRWRRSTEAFF
J: TRBJ2-5; size: NA; D: NA; V: TRBV15; length: 13; DNA: TGTGCCACCAGCAGAGATGCGCAAGAGACCCAGTACTTC; CDR3: CATSRDAQETQYF
J: TRBJ1-1; size: once; D: NA; V: TRBV6-5; length: 13; DNA: TGTGCCAGCAGTCTCAAGAGGAACACTGAAGCTTTCTTT; CDR3: CASSLKRNTEAFF
J: TRBJ2-7; size: NA; D: NA; V: TRBV27; length: 14; DNA: TGTGCCAGCAGTTTCCGGGGGGCATTCGACGAGCAGTACTTC; CDR3: CASSFRGAFDEQYF
J: TRBJ2-1; size: NA; D: NA; V: TRBV7-9; length: 13; DNA: TGTGCCAGCAGCTTAGGGGGGGAGAATGAGCAGTTCTTC; CDR3: CASSLGGENEQFF
J: TRBJ1-2; size: once; D: TRBD1; V: TRBV6-1; length: 13; DNA: TGTGCCAGCAGGGCACAGGGGCACCATGGCTACACCTTC; CDR3: CASRAQGHHGYTF
J: TRBJ1-6; size: NA; D: TRBD1; V: TRBV6-1; length: 13; DNA: TGTGCCACGCAGGGACAGGGATACTCACCCCTCCACTTT; CDR3: CATQGQGYSPLHF
J: TRBJ1-6; size: NA; D: NA; V: TRBV27; length: 17; DNA: TGTGCCAGCAGTTCTGCGGGGGCGGGATCCTATAATTCACCCCTCCACTTT; CDR3: CASSSAGAGSYNSPLHF
J: TRBJ1-1; size: NA; D: NA; V: TRBV5-1; length: 15; DNA: TGCGCCAGCGGGGTTGACAGGCACAAGGGCACTGAAGCTTTCTTT; CDR3: CASGVDRHKGTEAFF
J: TRBJ2-6; size: NA; D: TRBD2; V: TRBV10-3; length: 18; DNA: TGTGCCATCAGTGATAACGGCGGGGGGGCCTCTGGGGCCAACGTCCTGACTTTC; CDR3: CAISDNGGGASGANVLTF
J: TRBJ1-1; size: NA; D: NA; V: TRBV19; length: 16; DNA: TGTGCCAGTATTAGAGGAAGCCAGGGGATGGGCACTGAAGCTTTCTTT; CDR3: CASIRGSQGMGTEAFF
J: TRBJ1-4; size: NA; D: NA; V: TRBV21-1; length: 16; DNA: TGTGCCAGCAGCAGGCCCCAGGGGGCTCCTAATGAAAAACTGTTTTTT; CDR3: CASSRPQGAPNEKLFF
J: TRBJ1-6; size: NA; D: NA; V: TRBV7-8; length: 12; DNA: TGTGCCAGCAGCCGAGTTCGCTCACCCCTCCACTTT; CDR3: CASSRVRSPLHF
J: TRBJ1-4; size: NA; D: NA; V: TRBV19; length: 15; DNA: TGTGCCAGTAGTGGCACAGGTGCAACTAATGAAAAACTGTTTTTT; CDR3: CASSGTGATNEKLFF
J: TRBJ1-2; size: NA; D: NA; V: TRBV5-4; length: 14; DNA: TGTGCCAGCAGCTCCGGAGGGTGGGACTATGGCTACACCTTC; CDR3: CASSSGGWDYGYTF
J: TRBJ2-7; size: NA; D: NA; V: TRBV6-6; length: 13; DNA: TGTGCCAGCAGTTACCTCCAGGGAACCGAGCAGTACTTC; CDR3: CASSYLQGTEQYF
J: TRBJ2-3; size: NA; D: TRBD2; V: TRBV5-4; length: 18; DNA: TGTGCCAGCAGCCCCGGGCCGGCTAGCGGGGGGGGGAAAGATACGCAGTATTTT; CDR3: CASSPGPASGGGKDTQYF
J: TRBJ1-2; size: few; D: NA; V: TRBV11-2; length: 15; DNA: TGTGCCAGCAGCTTAGATGTTGCGGGCTTCTATGGCTACACCTTC; CDR3: CASSLDVAGFYGYTF
J: TRBJ1-2; size: NA; D: NA; V: TRBV6-5; length: 11; DNA: TGTGCCAGCAGTGACAGATTTGGCTACACCTTC; CDR3: CASSDRFGYTF
J: TRBJ1-1; size: NA; D: NA; V: TRBV5-1; length: 13; DNA: TGCGCCAGCAGAGAGCAGGGTGGTACTGAAGCTTTCTTT; CDR3: CASREQGGTEAFF
J: TRBJ2-7; size: NA; D: NA; V: TRBV6-5; length: 13; DNA: TGTGCCAGCAGTTACTCCGACAGGAACGAGCAGTACTTC; CDR3: CASSYSDRNEQYF
J: TRBJ2-6; size: NA; D: NA; V: TRBV6-6; length: 15; DNA: TGTGCCAGCAGTTACGAGGCCTCTGGGGCCAACGTCCTGACTTTC; CDR3: CASSYEASGANVLTF
J: TRBJ1-6; size: NA; D: NA; V: TRBV14; length: 14; DNA: TGTGCCAGCAGCCACTCCACGAGGTATTCACCCCTCCACTTT; CDR3: CASSHSTRYSPLHF
J: TRBJ1-6; size: NA; D: NA; V: TRBV28; length: 17; DNA: TGTGCCAGCAGTTTATGGAGGGGAGGAGACTTAAATTCACCCCTCCACTTT; CDR3: CASSLWRGGDLNSPLHF
J: TRBJ2-7; size: few; D: TRBD1; V: TRBV5-4; length: 15; DNA: TGTGCCAGCAGCTTCTCTAGACAGGGCCCCTACGAGCAGTACTTC; CDR3: CASSFSRQGPYEQYF
J: TRBJ1-6; size: NA; D: NA; V: TRBV4-3; length: 14; DNA: TGCGCCAGCAGCCTCGGGGCCTATAATTCACCCCTCCACTTT; CDR3: CASSLGAYNSPLHF
J: TRBJ2-3; size: once; D: TRBD2; V: TRBV27; length: 20; DNA: TGTGCCAGCAGGCTACGTCTATCCAATAGCGGGGGGGCCTTCACAGATACGCAGTATTTT; CDR3: CASRLRLSNSGGAFTDTQYF
J: TRBJ1-5; size: NA; D: NA; V: TRBV10-3; length: 15; DNA: TGTGCCATCAGTGAGGTCCGGGAGGCAAACCAGCCCCAGCATTTT; CDR3: CAISEVREANQPQHF
J: TRBJ2-2; size: NA; D: NA; V: TRBV15; length: 15; DNA: TGTGCCACCAGCAGAGATTGGACTGGGACCGGGGAGCTGTTTTTT; CDR3: CATSRDWTGTGELFF
J: TRBJ1-2; size: many; D: TRBD1; V: TRBV27; length: 15; DNA: TGTGCCAGCAGTCAAGAGCGGACAGGTGTCTATGGCTACACCTTC; CDR3: CASSQERTGVYGYTF
J: TRBJ2-7; size: NA; D: TRBD1; V: TRBV5-4; length: 14; DNA: TGTGCCAGCAGCTATTGGACAGGAAACTACGAGCAGTACTTC; CDR3: CASSYWTGNYEQYF
J: TRBJ1-2; size: once; D: TRBD1; V: TRBV10-2; length: 14; DNA: TGCGCCAGCAGTGCCCGGGACAGGGGAAGTGGCTACACCTTC; CDR3: CASSARDRGSGYTF